This T cell receptor (beta chain) was documented in a study of early stage breast cancer tumors. Note on this clone: No antigen is known for it.

The repertoire was sequenced with immunoSEQ multiplex PCR; TCRdb's copy has only in-frame clones and lacks some. The repertoire consists of 45,000 to 60,000 clones, with 75% to 95% occurring once and the leading ten covering about 5%. This CDR3 has 16 amino acids. CDR1 is SGHRS and CDR2 is YFSETQ in the germline V gene. Trimming shortened V by 4 bases and J by 0 bases, and 13 bases separated the two germline ends. General study findings and limits: Tumor and normal breast were distinguished via blood comparison in about 90% of the 16 patients.

This receptor was obtained from a person aged 65 to 79 with breast cancer. Sequencing was performed on blood. V gene TRBV5-1 combines with J gene TRBJ2-2; D perhaps matches TRBD2 (6 bases). The CDR3 region has the DNA TGCGCCAGCAGCCCGTTAGCGGTTACGAACACCGGGGAGCTGTTTTTT. It translates to CASSPLAVTNTGELFF.